This TCR beta chain was sequenced during a study of cytomegalovirus exposure and HLA in healthy donors. Study-level findings and limits: Several top significant clusters appeared, in a later analysis, to be linked to common viral pathogens. According to a later analysis, donors in an Asian-associated ancestry cluster reportedly had fewer N-insertions than the roughly 640-donor mean.

The CDR3 extends over 16 amino acids. With V trimmed by 3 bases and J by 7 bases, 10 bases remained unmatched. The germline V gene has CDR1 LNHDA and CDR2 SQIVND (reference sequence). As for this clone: Its specificity is not known.

The study ran its PCR with 60 Vbeta and 13 Jbeta primers. Profiled with immunoSEQ multiplex PCR; TCRdb holds only in-frame clones, not every one. Of around 300,000 clones in the sample, roughly 70% were seen once. The specimen was PBMCs. This receptor was taken from a female donor in good health and CMV-seronegative. The chain combines TRBV19 with TRBJ2-2; 8 bases are shared with TRBD2. For the CDR3, the DNA is TGTGCCAGTAGTATTAGCGGGACGGGACTGGGCGGGGAGCTGTTTTTT. It specifies CASSISGTGLGGELFF.